This T cell receptor beta chain was recovered during a study of graft-versus-host responses after intestinal transplantation. The CDR3 runs to 16 residues. With 6 bases clipped from V and 4 bases from J, the junction kept 7 bases outside the gene matches. CDR1 and CDR2 (germline): SGHTA, FQGNSA. As regards this clone: Its antigen is undetermined.

The table came from immunoSEQ multiplex PCR; TCRdb's copy has only in-frame clones and leaves some out. Found here are about 110,000 clones, about nine tenths of them singletons; the top ten hold over 0.55%. The clonotype comes from a human donor who was the organ donor for an intestinal transplant. Specimen: unstimulated CD4+ T cells sorted from spleen or lymph node cells, collected before transplant. This chain connects TRBV7-2 to TRBJ2-1, with 12 bases aligning to TRBD2. The CDR3 region is CASSPTSGRRYNEQFF. In nucleotides, the CDR3 is TGTGCCAGCAGTCCTACTAGCGGGAGGCGTTACAATGAGCAGTTCTTC.